Each of the 28 T cell receptor beta chains below was sequenced from the same sample in a study of T cells in lung cancer brain metastases. Clones were read by immunoSEQ multiplex PCR, and TCRdb kept only the in-frame ones, dropping some. The sample has roughly 5,100 clones, more than 80% seen once. Specimen: tumor tissue from a brain metastasis. All receptors derive from a man between 45 and 60 years old with non-small cell lung cancer that had spread to the brain.

This chain connects TRBV2 to TRBJ1-2; D unclear. The CDR3 is 11 residues long. V was pared by 7 bases and J by 6 bases, with 9 bases between. Germline values: CDR1 SNHLY, CDR2 FYNNEI. DNA of the CDR3: TGTGCCAGCACTTCCCGCGATGGCTACACCTTC. It codes for CASTSRDGYTF. Drawing the rest from reference TRBV2 and TRBJ1-2, the complete variable domain is EPEVTQTPSHQVTQMGQEVILRCVPISNHLYFYWYRQILGQKVEFLVSFYNNEISEKSEIFDDQFSVERPDGSNFTLKIRSTKLEDSAMYFCASTSRDGYTFGSGTRLTVV.

The chain joins TRBV5-1 to TRBJ1-2; the match to TRBD1 covers 7 bases. The CDR3 consists of 14 residues. Germline V lookup: CDR1 SGHRS, CDR2 YFSETQ. V was pared by 4 bases and J by 6 bases, with 9 bases of the junction left unmatched. DNA of the CDR3: TGCGCCAGCAGCCGTACAGGGGCGGAGGATGGCTACACCTTC. Translating it yields CASSRTGAEDGYTF.

The chain couples TRBV6-5 to TRBJ1-6; 8 bases line up with TRBD1. The CDR3 spans 13 residues. Germline CDR1 and CDR2: MNHEY and SVGAGI. V trimming: 7 bases; J trimming: 9 bases; junction bases outside the gene matches: 5. The CDR3 DNA sequence: TGTGCCAGCAAGGACAGGGTGGGTTCACCCCTCCACTTT. It translates to CASKDRVGSPLHF.

The CDR3, as DNA: TGTGCCATCAGGGACAGCTCTGGAAACACCATATATTTT. This translates into CAIRDSSGNTIYF. The gene calls are TRBV10-3 and TRBJ1-3, with D maybe TRBD1 (6 bases). The germline V gene has CDR1 ENHRY and CDR2 SYGVKD. V dropped 6 bases and J dropped 0 bases, with 6 bases sitting between them. This CDR3 is 13 amino acids long.

The chain uses TRBV7-9 and TRBJ2-7, with 7 bases aligning to TRBD1. The CDR3 consists of 13 residues. CDR1 SEHNR and CDR2 FQNEAQ come from the germline V gene (reference sequence). V shed 5 bases, J shed 2 bases, and the junction held 3 bases outside the gene matches. CDR3 residues: CASSRDSTYEQYF. As DNA, the CDR3 is TGTGCCAGCAGCAGGGACAGTACCTACGAGCAGTACTTC.

The chain combines TRBV18 with TRBJ1-2; D might be TRBD1 (5 bases). Germline V gene sequence: CDR1 KGHSH, CDR2 LQKENI. This CDR3 has 15 amino acids. The V end lost 2 bases, the J end lost 5 bases, and 15 bases lay between the germline ends. DNA for the CDR3: TGTGCCAGCTCACCAAGCCAGGGAGAGGTGTATGGCTACACCTTC. Encoded protein: CASSPSQGEVYGYTF.

The chain carries TRBV14 and TRBJ2-3; the D is unclear. The CDR3 spans 15 residues. The V gene's germline CDR1 is SGHDN and CDR2 FVKESK. The V gene lost 1 base and the J gene lost 6 bases, with 14 bases spanning the gap. CDR3 nucleotides: TGTGCCAGCAGCCAAGGTGGCAGCTGGTCGGATACGCAGTATTTT. Protein: CASSQGGSWSDTQYF.

There are a few counts of this clone. This sequence joins TRBV7-6 and TRBJ2-7; no firm D call. Trimming shortened V by 2 bases and J by 1 base, and 12 bases separated the two germline ends. The CDR3 covers 15 residues. Germline CDR1 is SGHVS and CDR2 is FNYEAQ. The CDR3 reads CASSLSDSRSYEQYF. In DNA, the CDR3 is TGTGCCAGCAGCTTATCGGATTCGCGATCCTACGAGCAGTACTTC.

This chain links TRBV7-9 with TRBJ2-4; maybe TRBD1 (6 bases). CDR3 size: 15 residues. CDR1 is SEHNR and CDR2 is FQNEAQ in the germline V gene (reference sequence). Trimming took 9 bases from V and 0 from J, leaving 15 bases between them. CDR3 nucleotides: TGTGCCAGTAGCACAGGGACCTTAGCCAAAAACATTCAGTACTTC. It codes for CASSTGTLAKNIQYF.

V usage is TRBV30 and J usage is TRBJ2-5, with 8 bases fitting TRBD1. This CDR3 is built from 13 residues. Germline V lookup: CDR1 GTSNPN, CDR2 SVGIG (reference sequence). The V gene end was trimmed by 3 bases and the J gene end by 5 bases; junction bases not matched to a gene: 5. The CDR3 is CAWSRQGIETQYF. For the CDR3, the DNA is TGTGCCTGGAGCCGACAGGGGATTGAGACCCAGTACTTC.

V is TRBV19 and J is TRBJ1-1; tentatively, D is TRBD1 (6 bases). Per germline, CDR1 LNHDA and CDR2 SQIVND (reference sequence). This CDR3 comprises 16 residues. Trimming took 2 bases from V and 0 from J, leaving 13 bases between them. DNA of the CDR3: TGTGCCAGTAGTATACCACTACAGGGCCTGAACACTGAAGCTTTCTTT. Its translation is CASSIPLQGLNTEAFF.

Of note for this clone: Mismatch with germline at one junction end may stem from a read error. The chain couples TRBV5-1 to TRBJ2-2; TRBD2 might be the D (6 bases). This CDR3 has 13 residues. Germline V gene data show CDR1 as SGHRS and CDR2 as YFSETQ. DNA of the CDR3: TGCGCCAACAGCTTACTAGCATCCGGGGAGCTGTTTTTT. It encodes CANSLLASGELFF.

CDR3 residues: CASSLIPNTEAFF. CDR3 bases: TGTGCCAGCAGCTTGATACCGAACACTGAAGCTTTCTTT. The J gene is TRBJ1-1, the V gene TRBV5-6; no definite D call. Germline V lookup: CDR1 SGHDT, CDR2 YYEEEE. V was pared by 1 base and J by 1 base, with 5 bases between. CDR3 length equals 13 residues.

V is TRBV6-6 and J is TRBJ1-2; 10 positions match TRBD1. Per germline, CDR1 MNHNY and CDR2 SVGAGI (reference sequence). This CDR3 is 15 amino acids long. Trimming cost V 2 bases and J 4 bases; bases outside gene matches: 4. The CDR3 sequence is CASSYGTGDAYGYTF. CDR3 nucleotides: TGTGCCAGCAGTTACGGGACAGGGGACGCCTATGGCTACACCTTC.

The V gene is TRBV19, the J gene TRBJ1-5; D ambiguous. Trimming cost V 4 bases and J 3 bases, with 19 bases left between them. Germline V gene sequence: CDR1 LNHDA, CDR2 SQIVND (reference sequence). The CDR3 is 17 amino acids. The CDR3 coding sequence is TGTGCCAGTAGTACCCTCGACTCTAGCTCCCTCAATCAGCCCCAGCATTTT. Translation: CASSTLDSSSLNQPQHF. The complete variable domain, with remaining parts taken from reference TRBV19 and TRBJ1-5, reads DGGITQSPKYLFRKEGQNVTLSCEQNLNHDAMYWYRQDPGQGLRLIYYSQIVNDFQKGDIAEGYSVSREKKESFPLTVTSAQKNPTAFYLCASSTLDSSSLNQPQHFGDGTRLSIL.

CDR3 protein: CASSTNTENTIYF. For the CDR3, the DNA is TGCGCCAGCAGCACAAACACGGAAAACACCATATATTTT. The rearrangement links TRBV5-1 to TRBJ1-3; no definite D call. The CDR3 sequence is 13 residues long. Germline values: CDR1 SGHRS, CDR2 YFSETQ. The ends were cut back, 4 bases at V and 6 bases at J, with 11 bases in the middle.

This clone has more than one count but fewer than ten. The V call is TRBV15, the J call TRBJ2-7; a weak D match, TRBD1 (6 bases). The CDR3 contains 15 residues. CDR1 and CDR2 (germline): LNHNV, YYDKDF (reference sequence). The V end lost 0 bases, the J end lost 2 bases, and 11 bases lay between the germline ends. The CDR3 sequence is CATSRDTGPAYEQYF. The CDR3 DNA reads as TGTGCCACCAGCAGAGATACAGGGCCGGCCTACGAGCAGTACTTC.

The J gene is TRBJ2-2, the V gene TRBV18, with 10 bases that match TRBD1. This CDR3 spans 17 amino acids. V dropped 6 bases and J dropped 2; count of bases not matched to a gene: 9. Germline V gene lookup returns CDR1 KGHSH and CDR2 LQKENI. The CDR3 here is CASSLDRGLLNTGELFF. The CDR3 nucleotides are TGTGCCAGCTCCCTTGACAGGGGGCTACTCAACACCGGGGAGCTGTTTTTT.

The V call is TRBV2, the J call TRBJ1-5; no reliable D call. The CDR3 spans 12 residues. Germline assignment: CDR1 SNHLY and CDR2 FYNNEI. V lost 6 bases and J 1 base, leaving 4 bases between the germline ends. CDR3 in amino acids: CASRRSNQPQHF. The DNA of the CDR3 is TGTGCCAGCAGACGAAGCAATCAGCCCCAGCATTTT.

The chain links TRBV5-1 to TRBJ2-4; D possibly corresponds to TRBD2 (7 bases). The CDR3 runs to 15 residues. Germline CDR1 SGHRS, CDR2 YFSETQ. Trimming took off 4 bases at V and 7 bases at J, with 18 bases between the two ends. The CDR3 reads CASSPKGGAGNIQYF. In DNA form, the CDR3 reads TGCGCCAGCAGCCCCAAGGGGGGGGCCGGGAACATTCAGTACTTC.

The rearrangement uses TRBV19 and TRBJ2-5; D might be TRBD1 (7 bases). The CDR3 sequence is 14 residues long. Trimming removed 10 bases at V and 5 bases at J, with 20 bases between. Germline CDR1 LNHDA, CDR2 SQIVND (reference sequence). In DNA form, the CDR3 reads TGTGCCAATAAAACCCAGGGGGGCGGGGAGACCCAGTACTTC. As protein: CANKTQGGGETQYF.

The chain links TRBV12-5 to TRBJ2-2; D unresolved. Trimming took off 0 bases at V and 5 bases at J, with 7 bases between the two ends. CDR1 LGHNT and CDR2 FRNRAP come from the germline V gene. The CDR3 contains 14 residues. The CDR3 loop is CASGLVAGTGELFF. The CDR3 nucleotides read TGTGCTAGTGGTTTGGTCGCCGGGACCGGGGAGCTGTTTTTT.

J is TRBJ2-7 and V is TRBV2; perhaps D is TRBD1 or TRBD2 (5 bases each). The germline V and J ends were trimmed by 6 bases and 2 bases, with 14 bases remaining between them. The CDR3 consists of 14 residues. CDR1 is SNHLY and CDR2 is FYNNEI in the germline V gene. The CDR3 bases are TGTGCCAGCAGAAGCCGGGACGGAACCTACGAGCAGTACTTC. Its translation: CASRSRDGTYEQYF.

The chain recombines TRBV27 with TRBJ1-1; no firm D call. Germline CDR1 is MNHEY and CDR2 is SMNVEV (reference sequence). The CDR3 consists of 13 residues. The V gene lost 5 bases and the J gene lost 3 bases, with 10 bases spanning the gap. The CDR3 DNA follows: TGTGCCAGCAGTGCAAAAAGGGACACTGAAGCTTTCTTT. This sequence encodes CASSAKRDTEAFF.

The V and J genes are TRBV7-9 and TRBJ2-2; D ambiguous. V gave up 3 bases and J gave up 1 base, with 9 bases separating them. Per the germline V gene, CDR1 is SEHNR and CDR2 is FQNEAQ (reference sequence). The length of the CDR3 is 15 residues. CDR3 sequence (DNA): TGTGCCAGCAGCTTTTTCAACGGGAACACCGGGGAGCTGTTTTTT. This codes for CASSFFNGNTGELFF.

This clone was picked up one time. The chain recombines TRBV7-2 with TRBJ2-1; TRBD1 might be the D (5 bases). V lost 1 base and J lost 6, with 7 bases in between. Germline V CDR1 and CDR2: SGHTA, FQGNSA. The CDR3 has 13 amino acids. DNA of the CDR3: TGTGCCAGCAGCTTAGGACAGATCAATGAGCAGTTCTTC. Its protein product is CASSLGQINEQFF.

A remark on this clone: Its ends do not fully match the called genes, so a read error is possible. This sequence joins TRBV7-8 and TRBJ2-1, with 7 nucleotides matching TRBD2. CDR1 and CDR2 from the germline V gene are SGHVS and FQNEAQ. This CDR3 contains 12 residues. CDR3 DNA sequence: TGTGCCAGCAGCCAAACTAGCGCCCTTGCGCTCTTC. It is translated as CASSQTSALALF.

This chain uses TRBV5-1 with TRBJ1-1, with D perhaps matching TRBD1 (5 bases). V lost 2 bases, J lost 3 bases, and 14 bases lay in between. CDR1 SGHRS and CDR2 YFSETQ come from the germline V gene. The CDR3 sequence is 15 residues long. This CDR3 is CASSLKEAGHTEAFF. In nucleotides, the CDR3 is TGCGCCAGCAGCTTAAAGGAGGCGGGACACACTGAAGCTTTCTTT. The full variable domain, rest sourced from reference TRBV5-1 and TRBJ1-1, is KAGVTQTPRYLIKTRGQQVTLSCSPISGHRSVSWYQQTPGQGLQFLFEYFSETQRNKGNFPGRFSGRQFSNSRSEMNVSTLELGDSALYLCASSLKEAGHTEAFFGQGTRLTVV.